The 26 T cell receptor beta chains below come from one sample, sequenced in a study of blood T cell repertoires in COVID-19. Repertoires were generated with immunoSEQ multiplex PCR, while TCRdb's copy carries only in-frame clones and drops some. The data hold 210,000 or so clones, with roughly 90% observed a single time. The sample taken for sequencing was peripheral blood. All receptors come from a woman aged 55 to 70 with acute or convalescent COVID-19.

The V and J genes are TRBV2 and TRBJ1-2, with D tentatively TRBD1 (6 bases). Germline V gene sequence: CDR1 SNHLY, CDR2 FYNNEI. V shed 5 bases and J shed 4 bases, with 20 bases lying between them. CDR3 length: 16 amino acids. CDR3 nucleotide sequence: TGTGCCAGCAGTCTAGTCCGGGGGGCGCCGGTCTATGGCTACACCTTC. Translated: CASSLVRGAPVYGYTF.

This chain uses TRBV29-1 with TRBJ2-5; tentative D call: TRBD1 (6 bases). V lost 1 base to trimming and J lost 1 base, with 7 bases between them. This CDR3 is built from 13 residues. Germline V gives CDR1 SQVTM, CDR2 ANQGSEA. The CDR3 DNA follows: TGCAGCGTTGAAGGGACAGTCCAAGAGACCCAGTACTTC. Translation: CSVEGTVQETQYF.

The rearrangement joins TRBV9 to TRBJ2-5; D is perhaps TRBD1 (6 bases). Trimming pared 5 bases from V and 2 bases from J, leaving 10 bases between. CDR3 length: 13 amino acids. CDR1 is SGDLS and CDR2 is YYNGEE in the germline V gene. CDR3 DNA: TGTGCCAGCAGTGAAGGGGGACAAGAGACCCAGTACTTC. It encodes CASSEGGQETQYF.

The chain joins TRBV6-1 to TRBJ1-1; D is uncertain. V was clipped by 2 bases and J by 0 bases, with 10 bases between them. Germline V CDR1 and CDR2: MNHNS, SASEGT. This CDR3 has 15 residues. CDR3 residues: CASSERKDLNTEAFF. The DNA of the CDR3 is TGTGCCAGCAGTGAAAGGAAAGACTTGAACACTGAAGCTTTCTTT.

This chain links TRBV6-6 with TRBJ1-1; TRBD1 matches 10 bases. CDR1 and CDR2 from the germline V gene are MNHNY and SVGAGI (reference sequence). The CDR3 runs to 16 residues. V lost 6 bases, J lost 5 bases, and 12 bases stayed unmatched. CDR3 sequence: CASRLRQGAQGTEAFF. The CDR3 coding sequence is TGTGCCAGCAGACTTAGACAGGGGGCGCAGGGAACTGAAGCTTTCTTT.

A note on this clone: Other DNA sequences in the same sample also yield this CDR3. The V call is TRBV19, the J call TRBJ1-1; 7 nucleotides agree with TRBD1. Germline V gives CDR1 LNHDA, CDR2 SQIVND (reference sequence). The CDR3 totals 13 residues. J lost 1 base, V lost 8 bases, and 4 bases had no gene match. The chain's CDR3 is CASSDRQNTEAFF. For the CDR3, the DNA is TGTGCCAGTTCGGACAGGCAGAACACTGAAGCTTTCTTT.

This sequence joins TRBV19 and TRBJ1-2, with 8 positions matching TRBD1. Losses at the gene ends were 6 bases for V and 7 bases for J; bases not matched to a gene: 10. There are 14 residues in the CDR3. CDR1 and CDR2 from the germline V gene are LNHDA and SQIVND (reference sequence). CDR3 in amino acids: CASRMRTGSPGYTF. The CDR3 DNA follows: TGTGCCAGTAGGATGAGGACAGGGAGCCCTGGCTACACCTTC. Using reference TRBV19 and TRBJ1-2 for the parts outside the CDR3, the full variable domain is DGGITQSPKYLFRKEGQNVTLSCEQNLNHDAMYWYRQDPGQGLRLIYYSQIVNDFQKGDIAEGYSVSREKKESFPLTVTSAQKNPTAFYLCASRMRTGSPGYTFGSGTRLTVV.

The chain combines TRBV11-1 with TRBJ2-7; 12 nucleotides match TRBD1. With V trimmed by 5 bases and J by 4 bases, 3 bases remained unmatched. This CDR3 has 14 residues. Germline CDR1 reads SGHAT; CDR2 reads FQDESV (reference sequence). CDR3 protein: CASSRDRGLYEQYF. CDR3 nucleotides: TGTGCCAGCAGCAGGGACAGGGGGCTGTACGAGCAGTACTTC.

This sequence joins TRBV19 and TRBJ2-2, with 8 bases lining up with TRBD1. The trim removed 9 bases at V and 1 base at J, leaving 7 bases unmatched. CDR3 size: 15 residues. Germline assignment: CDR1 LNHDA and CDR2 SQIVND (reference sequence). The CDR3 loop reads CASQPTGVNTGELFF. The CDR3 bases are TGTGCCAGCCAACCGACAGGGGTGAACACCGGGGAGCTGTTTTTT.

This clone has only one observation. The rearrangement joins TRBV6-5 to TRBJ1-6; 7 nucleotides agree with TRBD1. CDR1 is MNHEY, CDR2 SVGAGI, per germline. The CDR3 extends over 14 amino acids. The junction had 3 bases not matched to a gene; V was cut back by 2 bases and J by 8 bases. The CDR3 loop is CASSYLGQYSPLHF. In DNA form, the CDR3 reads TGTGCCAGCAGTTACCTGGGACAGTATTCACCCCTCCACTTT.

Remarks on this clone: The same CDR3 arises from other DNA sequences in this sample as well. This chain connects TRBV7-9 to TRBJ1-2; D gene ambiguous. CDR3 length: 12 residues. Trimming stripped 3 bases from V and 3 bases from J, with 5 bases between. In germline, CDR1 is SEHNR, CDR2 FQNEAQ (reference sequence). CDR3 coding DNA: TGTGCCAGCAGCTTTGACTACTATGGCTACACCTTC. This gives the protein CASSFDYYGYTF. Variable domain in full (rest from reference TRBV7-9 and TRBJ1-2): DTGVSQNPRHKITKRGQNVTFRCDPISEHNRLYWYRQTLGQGPEFLTYFQNEAQLEKSRLLSDRFSAERPKGSFSTLEIQRTEQGDSAMYLCASSFDYYGYTFGSGTRLTVV.

V gene TRBV2 combines with J gene TRBJ2-2; D ambiguous. This CDR3 is 13 amino acids long. From germline, CDR1 is SNHLY and CDR2 FYNNEI. Trimming took 8 bases from V and 4 from J, leaving 11 bases between them. The DNA for the CDR3 is TGTGCCAGCGGCAAGACATCCACCGGGGAGCTGTTTTTT. Translating gives CASGKTSTGELFF. Filled out from reference TRBV2 and TRBJ2-2, the complete variable domain reads EPEVTQTPSHQVTQMGQEVILRCVPISNHLYFYWYRQILGQKVEFLVSFYNNEISEKSEIFDDQFSVERPDGSNFTLKIRSTKLEDSAMYFCASGKTSTGELFFGEGSRLTVL.

V and J are TRBV27 and TRBJ1-5; D is unresolved. The V end was cut by 2 bases, the J end by 8 bases, with 10 bases between. In germline, CDR1 is MNHEY, CDR2 SMNVEV (reference sequence). This CDR3 has 13 residues. The CDR3 DNA is TGTGCCAGCAGTTTAGGGCCTCCGAAGCCCCAGCATTTT. Its protein is CASSLGPPKPQHF.

The genes are TRBV20-1 and TRBJ2-5; 9 bases agree with TRBD2. The CDR3 sequence is 15 residues long. Germline assignment: CDR1 DFQATT and CDR2 SNEGSKA (reference sequence). J lost 4 bases, V lost 3 bases, and 9 bases had no gene match. This CDR3 reads CSASPPTSGTETQYF. Written as DNA, the CDR3 is TGCAGTGCTAGTCCCCCGACTAGCGGAACAGAGACCCAGTACTTC.

For the CDR3, the DNA is TGTGCCAGCAGCCCCGGTAGGGGGCGCGGGTCTGAAGCTTTCTTT. Protein product: CASSPGRGRGSEAFF. The J gene is TRBJ1-1, the V gene TRBV28; TRBD1 matches at 7 bases. The J segment lost 6 bases and the V segment lost 6 bases, leaving 13 bases of the junction unmatched. The CDR3 loop spans 15 amino acids. From germline, CDR1 is MDHEN and CDR2 SYDVKM.

This chain links TRBV6-5 with TRBJ2-7; 10 bases align to TRBD1. In germline, CDR1 is MNHEY, CDR2 SVGAGI. This CDR3 has 15 residues. The J segment lost 3 bases and the V segment lost 6 bases, leaving 8 bases of the junction unmatched. DNA of the CDR3: TGTGCCAGCAGCCGCTCCCGGGACAGGGGCTACGAGCAGTACTTC. It yields the protein CASSRSRDRGYEQYF.

This clone is a singleton in its sample. The V call is TRBV6-5, the J call TRBJ1-1; tentative D call: TRBD1 (6 bases). V lost 3 bases, J lost 0 bases, and 11 bases lay in between. CDR3 length: 15 amino acids. Per germline, CDR1 MNHEY and CDR2 SVGAGI. CDR3 DNA: TGTGCCAGCAGTTATCAGGGGCTGATGAACACTGAAGCTTTCTTT. As protein: CASSYQGLMNTEAFF.

This chain links TRBV6-5 with TRBJ2-1, with D possibly TRBD2 on 6 matching bases. Per the germline V gene, CDR1 is MNHEY and CDR2 is SVGAGI. Trimming left V 2 bases short and J 0 bases short, with 11 bases between. The CDR3 spans 16 residues. The CDR3 DNA reads TGTGCCAGCAGTTACAGTAGCGGAGTCTCCTACAATGAGCAGTTCTTC. This gives the protein CASSYSSGVSYNEQFF.

This chain links TRBV19 with TRBJ2-1; 10 positions match TRBD1. V was clipped by 3 bases and J by 2 bases; unmatched bases: 1. Germline V CDR1 and CDR2: LNHDA, SQIVND (reference sequence). This CDR3 has 15 amino acids. CDR3 nucleotides: TGTGCCAGTAGTATTGGACAGGGGGCCTACAATGAGCAGTTCTTC. Its protein product is CASSIGQGAYNEQFF.

V and J are TRBV6-6 and TRBJ2-3, with a tentative D call TRBD2 (6 bases). The V and J ends lost 0 bases and 1 base respectively, with 8 bases between them. CDR3 length: 15 residues. The germline gives CDR1 MNHNY, CDR2 SVGAGI (reference sequence). This CDR3 is CASSYSGTGTDTQYF. The CDR3 coding sequence is TGTGCCAGCAGTTACTCGGGGACTGGCACAGATACGCAGTATTTT.

The chain has TRBV6-1 and TRBJ2-7; D might be TRBD1 (5 bases). The V end was cut by 1 base, the J end by 0 bases, with 10 bases between. Germline V gives CDR1 MNHNS, CDR2 SASEGT. This CDR3 has 15 residues. The DNA of the CDR3 is TGTGCCAGCAGTGAAGAAAGGGGAATCTCCTACGAGCAGTACTTC. It yields the protein CASSEERGISYEQYF.

The genes are TRBV6-4 and TRBJ1-2; a possible D gene is TRBD1 (6 bases). Germline V lookup: CDR1 MRHNA, CDR2 SNTAGT. This CDR3 spans 13 amino acids. V lost 8 bases to trimming and J lost 4 bases, with 14 bases between them. The CDR3 DNA reads TGTGCCAGCGGAAATCAGGGGAGCTATGGCTACACCTTC. Amino acid sequence: CASGNQGSYGYTF.

For the CDR3, the DNA is TGTGCCAGCAGCTCGGGACAGGGGAACACTGAAGCTTTCTTT. The encoded protein is CASSSGQGNTEAFF. The rearrangement joins TRBV7-9 to TRBJ1-1, with TRBD1 matching 9 bases. Germline loops: CDR1 SEHNR, CDR2 FQNEAQ (reference sequence). There are 14 residues in the CDR3. J lost 1 base, V lost 4 bases, and 1 base had no gene match.

The chain recombines TRBV20-1 with TRBJ2-1; 10 bases match TRBD2. CDR3 length: 15 amino acids. With V trimmed by 3 bases and J by 4 bases, 6 bases remained unmatched. Germline assignment: CDR1 DFQATT and CDR2 SNEGSKA (reference sequence). CDR3 nucleotides: TGCAGTGCTAGTCTAGCGGGAGCTCGGTACAATGAGCAGTTCTTC. This encodes CSASLAGARYNEQFF.

This clone was found once. The chain uses TRBV11-2 and TRBJ2-1; D ambiguous. The CDR3 consists of 13 residues. Germline loops: CDR1 SGHAT, CDR2 FQNNGV. The V and J ends lost 0 bases and 4 bases respectively, with 4 bases between them. Here the CDR3 DNA reads TGTGCCAGCAGCTTAGACAGGTACAATGAGCAGTTCTTC. Encoded protein: CASSLDRYNEQFF.

This clone has a single count. The rearrangement links TRBV3-1 (or the pseudogene TRBV3-2) to TRBJ1-5; 8 nucleotides align to TRBD1. Germline V gives CDR1 LGHDT, CDR2 YNNKEL (reference sequence). There are 14 residues in the CDR3. The V segment lost 6 bases and the J segment 1 base; nucleotides outside the gene matches: 2. Here the CDR3 DNA reads TGTGCCAGCAGTCGGGACAGGAGCAATCAGCCCCAGCATTTT. Amino acid sequence: CASSRDRSNQPQHF.